A selection of T cell receptor beta chains follows, all from one sample in a study of blood T cells in healthy people across ages. TCRdb ran MiXCR on the 5' RACE reads and lists one entry per CDR3 protein. This table holds around 1.5 million distinct CDR3 sequences, 59% found once. The specimen sequenced was blood. These TCRs come from a man younger than 30 in good health. The CDR3 runs from the conserved cysteine through the conserved F or W. Not every row has a clone size; where given, it reads once, few, many or a size class.

j_call | v_call | clone_size | cdr3_aa
TRBJ2-3 | TRBV7-9 | few | CASSLGTGRDTQYF
TRBJ2-1 | TRBV4-2 | NA | CASSQPGGRSYNEQFF
TRBJ1-2 | TRBV10-3 | few | CAISESADLYGYTF
TRBJ1-1 | TRBV28 | NA | CASSLSPSNTKAFF
TRBJ2-1 | TRBV2 | NA | CASSRTTDLGNEQFF
TRBJ2-1 | TRBV24-1 | NA | CATSLAGTEQFF
TRBJ2-3 | TRBV20-1 | NA | CSAETGGNGDTQYF
TRBJ2-4 | TRBV3-1 | NA | CASSQDPGGGVDIQYF
TRBJ1-3 | TRBV10-3 | NA | CAIRAPGSGNTIYF
TRBJ2-1 | TRBV27 | few | CASSFDPYNEQFF
TRBJ2-1 | TRBV12-3/TRBV12-4 | NA | CACSTVKNEQFF
TRBJ2-1 | TRBV14 | NA | CASSPRQGWYNEQFF
TRBJ2-1 | TRBV2 | once | CASFEGNEQFF
TRBJ2-5 | TRBV12-3/TRBV12-4 | few | CASSLEPVETQYF
TRBJ2-1 | TRBV20-1 | NA | CSAEPGLAVGNNEQFF
TRBJ2-3 | TRBV7-2 | NA | CASSLERLGNTDTQYF
TRBJ2-1 | TRBV6-6 | NA | CATTSGSGSYEQFF
TRBJ2-6 | TRBV5-5 | NA | CASSWTDSGANVLTF
TRBJ2-7 | TRBV20-1 | NA | CSAVGLPSRYERYF
TRBJ2-2 | TRBV7-6 | NA | CASSFTGYTGGELFF
TRBJ1-1 | TRBV6-4 | NA | CASSDSAGRDTEAFF
TRBJ1-5 | TRBV20-1 | NA | CSARDLDSVQPQHF
TRBJ2-1 | TRBV5-1 | NA | CASSLSREFYNEQFF
TRBJ2-4 | TRBV5-1 | NA | CASSPSAGAGNIQYF
TRBJ2-7 | TRBV5-1 | NA | CASSLVRFHEQYF
TRBJ1-2 | TRBV20-1 | NA | CSARDWRDRGYGYTF
TRBJ2-2 | TRBV12-3/TRBV12-4 | NA | CASSLLGWTGELFF
NA | TRBV14 | once | CASSQSQRGGTQYF
TRBJ2-2 | TRBV28 | NA | CASSSHSDTGELFF
TRBJ1-2 | TRBV28 | NA | CASTPGGEGNYGYTF
TRBJ2-5 | TRBV7-9 | NA | CASSFRLGVVETQYF
TRBJ2-7 | TRBV29-1 | NA | CSVRSLVGEQYF
TRBJ1-2 | TRBV12-3/TRBV12-4 | NA | CASSLEWAGSRFGYGYTF
TRBJ1-5 | TRBV5-5 | NA | CASSWTGDGAQHF
TRBJ1-3 | TRBV12-3/TRBV12-4 | NA | CASSLNSASGNTIYF
TRBJ2-1 | TRBV4-2 | NA | CASSQGGAGAQQFF
TRBJ2-1 | TRBV29-1 | NA | CSVEGLAGANNEQFF
TRBJ2-1 | TRBV4-1 | few | CASSQGGYNSNEQFF
TRBJ1-5 | TRBV6-2/TRBV6-3 | once | CASSPDRWYQPQHF
TRBJ2-5 | TRBV20-1 | NA | CSARPSGRGNEQYF
TRBJ1-1 | TRBV3-1 | once | CASSQRQELTEAFF
TRBJ2-1 | TRBV7-9 | NA | CASKGVGNEQFF
TRBJ2-7 | TRBV6-6 | NA | CASMDAGGRLSEQYF
TRBJ2-5 | TRBV29-1 | NA | CSVEGGVGNEQYF
TRBJ2-5 | TRBV4-2 | few | CASSQDIGGEETQYF
TRBJ1-6 | TRBV21-1 | NA | CASSALKRGRPAGVYNSPLHF
TRBJ2-3 | TRBV5-1 | NA | CASSGWVGDTQYF
NA | TRBV20-1 | NA | CSARRPGAYNEQYF
TRBJ1-2 | TRBV4-2 | few | CASSQEQEVYGYTF
TRBJ2-7 | TRBV7-2 | few | CASSLLLAGEQYF
TRBJ1-1 | TRBV29-1 | NA | CSVETGRLNTEAFF
TRBJ2-5 | TRBV5-1 | NA | CASSILGSEQETQYF
TRBJ2-1 | TRBV7-8 | NA | CASSLSGWDEQFF
TRBJ1-1 | TRBV3-1 | once | CASGQDKARTTNTEAFF
TRBJ2-5 | TRBV6-1 | NA | CASSETGLAQETQYF